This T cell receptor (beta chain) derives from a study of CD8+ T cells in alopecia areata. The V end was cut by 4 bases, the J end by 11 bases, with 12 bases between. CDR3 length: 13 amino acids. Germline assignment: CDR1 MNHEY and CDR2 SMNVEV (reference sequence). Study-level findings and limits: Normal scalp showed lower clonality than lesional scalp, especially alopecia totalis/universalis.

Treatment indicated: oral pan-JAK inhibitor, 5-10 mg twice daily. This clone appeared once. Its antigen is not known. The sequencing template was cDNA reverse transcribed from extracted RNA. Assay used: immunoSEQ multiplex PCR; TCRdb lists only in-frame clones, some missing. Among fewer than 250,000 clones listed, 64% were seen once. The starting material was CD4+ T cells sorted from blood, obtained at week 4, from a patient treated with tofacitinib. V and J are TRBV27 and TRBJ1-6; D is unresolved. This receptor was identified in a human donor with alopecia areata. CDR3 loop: CASSSKNGAPLHF. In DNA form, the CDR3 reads TGTGCCAGCAGTTCGAAAAACGGGGCACCCCTCCACTTT.